A single sample gave rise to the 29 T cell receptor beta chains below, sequenced in a study of low-dose radiotherapy and immunotherapy resistance in tumors. Priming of first-strand cDNA relied on TRAV- and TRBV-specific primers (covering alpha and beta chains). Both a constant-region primer and a V-primer adapter served to amplify TCRs across roughly 20 PCR cycles. TCRdb re-derived calls from the reads in MiXCR, one entry per CDR3 protein. The repertoire consists of fewer than 95,000 distinct CDR3 sequences, with 9.4% occurring once and the leading ten covering around 0.93%. Time point of the sample: before trial treatment. The source was PBMCs, collected before treatment. The receptors were sampled from a male donor with prostate cancer.

This clonotype was found many times. This chain links TRBV7-9 with TRBJ2-3; TRBD1 aligns across 7 bases. The V and J ends lost 5 bases and 1 base, in that order; junction bases with no gene match: 3. This CDR3 is 14 amino acids long. From germline, CDR1 is SEHNR and CDR2 FQNEAQ (reference sequence). The CDR3 region is CASSTGQGTDTQYF. CDR3 DNA sequence: TGTGCCAGCAGCACCGGACAGGGCACAGATACGCAGTATTTT.

The chain is built from TRBV29-1 and TRBJ2-2; 7 bases line up with TRBD1. CDR1 and CDR2 (germline): SQVTM, ANQGSEA. The CDR3 runs to 13 residues. The trim removed 6 bases at V and 7 bases at J, leaving 8 bases unmatched. The chain's CDR3 is CSVATGVVGELFF. The CDR3, as DNA: TGCAGCGTAGCTACAGGGGTGGTCGGGGAGCTGTTTTTT.

This clonotype was found many times. The J gene is TRBJ2-3, the V gene TRBV7-8; no reliable D call. With 6 bases removed from V and 0 bases from J, the gap between germline ends came to 13 bases. The CDR3 extends over 15 amino acids. CDR1 SGHVS and CDR2 FQNEAQ come from the germline V gene. The CDR3 DNA follows: TGTGCCAGCAGTCCCCAAGTTAGGAGCACAGATACGCAGTATTTT. Translation gives CASSPQVRSTDTQYF.

This clonotype was seen at least ten times. This sequence joins TRBV11-2 and TRBJ1-1; D is possibly TRBD1 (6 bases). Germline CDR1 reads SGHAT; CDR2 reads FQNNGV. This CDR3 comprises 15 residues. The germline V and J ends were trimmed by 0 bases and 4 bases, with 12 bases remaining between them. The CDR3 loop reads CASSLETGMGTEAFF. CDR3 coding DNA: TGTGCCAGCAGCTTAGAAACAGGGATGGGCACTGAAGCTTTCTTT. Full variable domain (rest looked up from reference TRBV11-2 and TRBJ1-1): EAGVAQSPRYKIIEKRQSVAFWCNPISGHATLYWYQQILGQGPKLLIQFQNNGVVDDSQLPKDRFSAERLKGVDSTLKIQPAKLEDSAVYLCASSLETGMGTEAFFGQGTRLTVV.

In its sample, this clonotype was seen many times. This sequence joins TRBV10-3 and TRBJ2-1, with 10 bases identical to TRBD2. The CDR3 covers 15 residues. V shed 6 bases and J 5 bases; nucleotides not matched to a gene: 7. CDR1 and CDR2 (germline): ENHRY, SYGVKD. This CDR3 is CAIRARTSGHNEQFF. The CDR3 region has the DNA TGTGCCATCAGGGCCCGGACTAGCGGCCACAATGAGCAGTTCTTC.

Ten or more counts support this clonotype. V gene TRBV9 combines with J gene TRBJ2-3, with a weak D call TRBD2 (6 bases). Germline loops: CDR1 SGDLS, CDR2 YYNGEE. V was cut by 0 bases and J by 0 bases, with 8 bases left in between. This CDR3 region has 15 residues. CDR3 in DNA: TGTGCCAGCAGCGTAGCGGGAGCTAGCACAGATACGCAGTATTTT. Its translation: CASSVAGASTDTQYF. Filled out from reference TRBV9 and TRBJ2-3, the complete variable domain reads DSGVTQTPKHLITATGQRVTLRCSPRSGDLSVYWYQQSLDQGLQFLIQYYNGEERAKGNILERFSAQQFPDLHSELNLSSLELGDSALYFCASSVAGASTDTQYFGPGTRLTVL.

This clonotype was seen repeatedly, ten times or more. The chain is built from TRBV6-5 and TRBJ1-5; TRBD1 aligns across 8 bases. Per the germline V gene, CDR1 is MNHEY and CDR2 is SVGAGI. This CDR3 region has 14 residues. V dropped 2 bases and J dropped 6; count of bases not matched to a gene: 3. The CDR3, as DNA: TGTGCCAGCAGTTACGGACAGGGTTCTCAGCCCCAGCATTTT. It translates to CASSYGQGSQPQHF.

Many counts were recorded for this clonotype. The rearrangement uses TRBV30 and TRBJ1-1, with D possibly TRBD1 on 6 matching bases. Per the germline V gene, CDR1 is GTSNPN and CDR2 is SVGIG (reference sequence). Trimming left V 4 bases short and J 0 bases short, with 21 bases between. The CDR3 is 17 amino acids. As DNA, the CDR3 is TGTGCCTGGAAAAAGGGCGACAGGACTACTATGAACACTGAAGCTTTCTTT. It specifies CAWKKGDRTTMNTEAFF.

This chain links TRBV29-1 with TRBJ2-5; a weak D match, TRBD2 (5 bases). The germline gives CDR1 SQVTM, CDR2 ANQGSEA. The CDR3 loop spans 14 amino acids. V was trimmed by 7 bases and J by 2 bases, leaving 17 bases between them. CDR3: CSAVRPGVQETQYF. In nucleotides, the CDR3 is TGCAGCGCCGTCCGGCCCGGGGTACAAGAGACCCAGTACTTC.

This clonotype was found many times. The DNA for the CDR3 is TGTGCCAGCAGCCTCGAGCGGGACTCGAATGAGCAGTTCTTC. This sequence encodes CASSLERDSNEQFF. The chain uses TRBV7-2 and TRBJ2-1, with 7 bases that match TRBD2. Trimming at V came to 5 bases and at J to 7 bases, leaving 8 bases not matched to a gene. The CDR3 runs to 14 residues. Germline V lookup: CDR1 SGHTA, CDR2 FQGNSA.

The chain recombines TRBV28 with TRBJ1-5, with 10 bases lining up with TRBD1. Trimming removed 6 bases from V and 8 bases from J; junction bases left unmatched: 4. This CDR3 spans 13 amino acids. Germline V gene lookup returns CDR1 MDHEN and CDR2 SYDVKM. Written as DNA, the CDR3 is TGTGCCAGCAGCCGGGACAGGGGCGAGCCCCAGCATTTT. It codes for CASSRDRGEPQHF. The full variable domain, in which reference TRBV28 and TRBJ1-5 provide the parts outside the CDR3, is DVKVTQSSRYLVKRTGEKVFLECVQDMDHENMFWYRQDPGLGLRLIYFSYDVKMKEKGDIPEGYSVSREKKERFSLILESASTNQTSMYLCASSRDRGEPQHFGDGTRLSIL.

This clonotype was detected ten times or more. The gene calls are TRBV7-7 and TRBJ2-3; 8 nucleotides line up with TRBD2. The CDR3 extends over 15 amino acids. V trimming: 5 bases; J trimming: 5 bases; junction bases outside the gene matches: 9. Germline CDR1 and CDR2: SSHAT and FNYEAQ (reference sequence). The chain's CDR3 is CASSQGLGKRDTQYF. The CDR3 DNA follows: TGTGCCAGCAGCCAGGGACTAGGGAAGAGAGATACGCAGTATTTT.

This clonotype was counted at least ten times. J is TRBJ1-3 and V is TRBV4-2; 7 positions match TRBD1. Germline values: CDR1 LGHNA, CDR2 YNFKEQ. Unmatched junction bases numbered 8, after V lost 3 bases and J lost 3 bases. CDR3 length equals 16 residues. As DNA, the CDR3 is TGTGCCAGCAGCCAGGAAACAGGGGCCGGTGGAAACACCATATATTTT. Its protein is CASSQETGAGGNTIYF.

This clonotype was recorded many times. The chain recombines TRBV7-9 with TRBJ1-6, with no clear D. The germline V and J ends were trimmed by 1 base and 6 bases, with 7 bases remaining between them. CDR3 length: 14 residues. The germline V gene encodes CDR1 SEHNR and CDR2 FQNEAQ (reference sequence). The CDR3 reads CASSLGGVNSPLHF. The CDR3 DNA reads TGTGCCAGCAGCTTAGGGGGAGTTAATTCACCCCTCCACTTT.

This clonotype was seen many times. V is TRBV12-3 or TRBV12-4 and J is TRBJ1-2; no firm D call. The CDR3 length is 14 residues. The germline V and J ends were trimmed by 1 base and 4 bases, with 10 bases remaining between them. The CDR3 DNA is TGTGCCAGCAGTTTAGGGACGGCTATCTATGGCTACACCTTC. Residues: CASSLGTAIYGYTF.

This clonotype was counted between two and nine times. Since a much larger clone is just one base distant, this may be a read error. J is TRBJ2-7 and V is TRBV7-2, with a tentative D call TRBD2 (6 bases). CDR3 length: 13 amino acids. The V end lost 2 bases, the J end lost 7 bases, and 12 bases lay between the germline ends. Germline values: CDR1 SGHTA, CDR2 FQGNSA. CDR3 in DNA: TGTACCAGCAGCTTACCCTCGGAGGGAGAGCAGTACTTC. Translating gives CTSSLPSEGEQYF.

About this clonotype itself: It differs at one base from a far larger clone, so likely a read error. The chain combines TRBV29-1 with TRBJ2-7, with D possibly being TRBD2 (6 bases). Germline V CDR1 and CDR2: SQVTM, ANQGSEA. V was trimmed by 5 bases and J by 7 bases, leaving 27 bases between them. The CDR3 length is 16 residues. The CDR3 sequence: CSVRLGGLRSYNEQYF. CDR3 nucleotide sequence: TGCAGCGTTCGATTGGGAGGTCTGCGCTCCTACAATGAGCAGTACTTC.

This clonotype was detected many times. The V gene is TRBV28, the J gene TRBJ1-1; 7 nucleotides align to TRBD1. This CDR3 has 18 amino acids. The V gene's germline CDR1 is MDHEN and CDR2 SYDVKM. Trimming removed 7 bases from V and 6 bases from J; junction bases left unmatched: 23. The CDR3 nucleotides read TGTGCCAGCACTGCCAAAAATTACAGGGCGAACGGACAGGCTGAAGCTTTCTTT. It yields the protein CASTAKNYRANGQAEAFF.

This clonotype was picked up many times. The CDR3 DNA follows: TGCGCCAGCAGCCCCTCCGGGACAGGGACGAGTGAGCAGTTCTTC. It codes for CASSPSGTGTSEQFF. The chain joins TRBV5-1 to TRBJ2-1, with 9 bases aligning to TRBD1. Trimming took 4 bases from V and 9 from J; bases not matched to a gene: 11. CDR1 SGHRS and CDR2 YFSETQ come from the germline V gene. The CDR3 consists of 15 residues.

Remarks on this clonotype: Given a far larger clone just one base away, this is likely a sequencing read error. The rearrangement uses TRBV5-1 and TRBJ2-1; 8 bases match TRBD2. CDR3 length equals 13 residues. After removal of 5 bases from V and 10 bases from J, the junction contained 8 bases not matched to a gene. The germline V gene has CDR1 SGHRS and CDR2 YFSETQ. DNA for the CDR3: TGCGCCAGCAGTCGGGAGGGATTCTACGAGCAGTTCTTC. Translation: CASSREGFYEQFF.

This clonotype was recorded at least ten times. The V and J genes are TRBV6-6 and TRBJ2-2, with 13 bases lining up with TRBD2. The CDR3 consists of 17 residues. The germline gives CDR1 MNHNY, CDR2 SVGAGI (reference sequence). The J segment lost 0 bases and the V segment lost 8 bases, leaving 6 bases of the junction unmatched. In nucleotides, the CDR3 is TGTGCCAGCGGCGCGGGACTAGCGGGATCGAACACCGGGGAGCTGTTTTTT. Its translation: CASGAGLAGSNTGELFF.

This clonotype has ten or more counts. This chain uses TRBV30 with TRBJ1-3; D perhaps matches TRBD1 (6 bases). This CDR3 contains 14 residues. Trimming removed 0 bases from V and 6 bases from J, with 12 bases in between. Germline CDR1 is GTSNPN and CDR2 is SVGIG (reference sequence). The CDR3 sequence is CAWSVTGRVNTIYF. The CDR3 DNA reads as TGTGCCTGGAGTGTAACAGGGCGAGTAAACACCATATATTTT.

This clonotype was observed many times. The junction does not match germline at one end; this may be a read error. The chain is built from TRBV2 and TRBJ2-7, with D unresolved. This CDR3 is 13 amino acids long. Germline V gene lookup returns CDR1 SNHLY and CDR2 FYNNEI. The CDR3 sequence is CASSDPASRNFFF. DNA for the CDR3: TGTGCCAGCAGTGACCCCGCCTCAAGGAATTTCTTCTTC.

This clonotype was seen repeatedly, ten times or more. This sequence joins TRBV7-3 and TRBJ2-5, with TRBD2 matching 12 bases. The CDR3 runs to 17 residues. The trim removed 4 bases at V and 7 bases at J, leaving 13 bases unmatched. Germline V gene lookup returns CDR1 SGHTA and CDR2 FQGTGA. CDR3 sequence: CASSSNSGLAGKRTQYF. The CDR3, as DNA: TGTGCCAGCAGCTCGAACTCTGGACTAGCGGGAAAGAGGACCCAGTACTTC.

This clonotype was recorded at least ten times. The CDR3 reads CASSPTGGLANVLTF. The CDR3 bases are TGTGCCAGCAGCCCCACAGGGGGCTTAGCCAACGTCCTGACTTTC. V and J are TRBV27 and TRBJ2-6; TRBD1 aligns across 9 bases. J gave up 7 bases and V 6 bases, and 7 bases lay outside the gene matches. Germline assignment: CDR1 MNHEY and CDR2 SMNVEV (reference sequence). This CDR3 comprises 15 residues.

This clonotype was observed many times. J is TRBJ2-2 and V is TRBV9; 13 positions agree with TRBD2. The CDR3 is 18 residues long. Unmatched junction bases numbered 8, after V lost 0 bases and J lost 6 bases. Germline CDR1 is SGDLS and CDR2 is YYNGEE. DNA for the CDR3: TGTGCCAGCAGCGTAGAACTAGCGGGAGGGTTTATCGCCGGGGAGCTGTTTTTT. Protein: CASSVELAGGFIAGELFF.

This clonotype was recorded many times. The gene calls are TRBV5-6 and TRBJ2-5, with a possible D match to TRBD2 (6 bases). From germline, CDR1 is SGHDT and CDR2 YYEEEE. V lost 3 bases and J lost 5, with 17 bases in between. The CDR3 has 15 amino acids. CDR3 protein: CASSSTSPSEETQYF. The CDR3 DNA follows: TGTGCCAGCAGCTCGACTAGTCCCAGTGAGGAGACCCAGTACTTC.

Only a few counts were recorded for this clonotype. The rearrangement uses TRBV7-2 and TRBJ2-7; 8 bases are shared with TRBD2. After removal of 0 bases from V and 0 bases from J, the junction contained 4 bases not matched to a gene. Germline-derived CDR1 and CDR2 are SGHTA and FQGNSA. The CDR3 is 16 amino acids. The CDR3 coding sequence is TGTGCCAGCAGCTTAGCTGGCGGGGGGAGCTCCTACGAGCAGTACTTC. Amino acids: CASSLAGGGSSYEQYF.

The sample holds many counts of this clonotype. The rearrangement uses TRBV29-1 and TRBJ2-3; 15 bases match TRBD2. The CDR3 covers 16 residues. CDR1 and CDR2 (germline): SQVTM, ANQGSEA. V shed 6 bases, J shed 3 bases, and the junction held 7 bases outside the gene matches. CDR3 protein: CSVAGTSGRKTDTQYF. CDR3 nucleotide sequence: TGCAGCGTGGCTGGGACTAGCGGGAGGAAGACAGATACGCAGTATTTT.